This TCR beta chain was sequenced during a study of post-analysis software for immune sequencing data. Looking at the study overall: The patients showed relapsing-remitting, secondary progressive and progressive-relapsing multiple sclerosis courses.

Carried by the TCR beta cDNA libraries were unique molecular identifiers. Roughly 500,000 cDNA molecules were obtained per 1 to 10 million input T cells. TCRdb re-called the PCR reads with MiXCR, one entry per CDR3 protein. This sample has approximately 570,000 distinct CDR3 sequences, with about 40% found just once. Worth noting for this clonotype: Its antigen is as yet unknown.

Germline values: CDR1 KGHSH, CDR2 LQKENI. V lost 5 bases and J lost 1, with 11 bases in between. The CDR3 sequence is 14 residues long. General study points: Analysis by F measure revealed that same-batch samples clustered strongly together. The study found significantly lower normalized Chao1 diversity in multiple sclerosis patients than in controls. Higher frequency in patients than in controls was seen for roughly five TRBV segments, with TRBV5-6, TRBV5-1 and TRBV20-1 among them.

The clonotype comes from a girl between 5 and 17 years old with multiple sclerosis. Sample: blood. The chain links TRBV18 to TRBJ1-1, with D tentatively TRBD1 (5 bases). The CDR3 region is CASSSGPGNTEAFF. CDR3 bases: TGTGCCAGCTCATCGGGGCCCGGGAACACTGAAGCTTTCTTT.